One and the same sample provided the 19 T cell receptor beta chains below, sequenced in a study of T-cell memory formation after mild COVID-19 (dated by TCRdb to about 2021). Libraries were made using 5' RACE. Data came from an Illumina NovaSeq 6000. The raw public reads went through TCRdb reprocessing: fastp at Q25, MiXCR clone calling, in-frame beta chains kept. Under each unique CDR3 protein, matching rows form one entry showing the most common genes and DNA. This sample has fewer than 500,000 distinct CDR3 sequences in its table, and roughly 23% of those were observed once. Together, the top ten hold around an eighth of the sample. The sample taken for sequencing was PBMCs or a T cell subset sorted from them (not recorded which). The receptor source for this set is an adult woman who had mild COVID-19 (a few samples of this study predate the infection). The sample titles of this study are shuffled in the database, so cell type and time point are left out; the donor was told from shared clones.

This clonotype was observed a few times. An end of the junction does not agree with germline; a read error may underlie this. The gene calls are TRBV7-2 and TRBJ2-5; tentative D call: TRBD1 (6 bases). From germline, CDR1 is SGHTA and CDR2 FQGNSA. The CDR3 contains 13 residues. Here the CDR3 DNA reads TGTGCCAGCAGCTCGAGGGGACAAGCGACCCAGTACTTC. Amino acids: CASSSRGQATQYF.

V is TRBV5-1 and J is TRBJ1-2, with a weak D call TRBD1 (6 bases). The CDR3 spans 15 residues. V was cut by 5 bases and J by 1 base, with 15 bases left in between. CDR1 and CDR2 from the germline V gene are SGHRS and YFSETQ. The CDR3 bases are TGCGCCAGCAGGTCGACGGGACAACATAACTATGGCTACACCTTC. Protein: CASRSTGQHNYGYTF.

The chain recombines TRBV12-3 or TRBV12-4 with TRBJ1-4; a weak D match, TRBD1 (5 bases). Trimming removed 6 bases from V and 7 bases from J, with 12 bases in between. The CDR3 contains 13 residues. The CDR3 sequence: CASSLNRSEKLFF. As DNA, the CDR3 is TGTGCCAGCAGCCTAAACAGGTCTGAAAAACTGTTTTTT.

This clonotype has a count of ten or more. This chain connects TRBV7-2 to TRBJ2-7, with 8 bases that match TRBD1. The CDR3 covers 15 residues. The V gene's germline CDR1 is SGHTA and CDR2 FQGNSA. The J segment lost 1 base and the V segment lost 5 bases, leaving 7 bases of the junction unmatched. As DNA, the CDR3 is TGTGCCAGCAGCCCCGGACAGGGTTGGTCCTACGAGCAGTACTTC. As protein: CASSPGQGWSYEQYF.

About this clonotype itself: A much larger clone sits a single nucleotide away, making a read error possible. The chain carries TRBV5-1 and TRBJ1-1; D is perhaps TRBD1 (6 bases). This CDR3 contains 15 residues. Germline CDR1 and CDR2: SGHRS and YFSETQ. CDR3 region: CASSETGFSNTEALF. The CDR3 nucleotides are TGCGCCAGCAGCGAGACAGGTTTCAGTAATACTGAAGCTTTATTT.

V usage is TRBV2 and J usage is TRBJ2-6, with TRBD1 matching over 11 bases. The V gene's germline CDR1 is SNHLY and CDR2 FYNNEI. V lost 4 bases to trimming and J lost 0 bases; unmatched junction nucleotides: 11. The length of the CDR3 is 20 residues. The CDR3 protein is CASSGGTGGEQSSGANVLTF. For the CDR3, the DNA is TGTGCCAGCAGTGGCGGGACAGGGGGAGAGCAGAGCTCTGGGGCCAACGTCCTGACTTTC.

This clonotype turned up a few times. The genes are TRBV18 and TRBJ2-7; 7 bases are a match to TRBD1. The ends lost 6 bases at V and 7 bases at J; junction bases unmatched: 12. Germline loops: CDR1 KGHSH, CDR2 LQKENI. The CDR3 loop spans 14 amino acids. The CDR3 DNA reads as TGTGCCAGCTCGTCGGGACAGCCGATCGGGGAGCAGTACTTC. Encoded protein: CASSSGQPIGEQYF. Variable domain in full (rest from reference TRBV18 and TRBJ2-7): NAGVMQNPRHLVRRRGQEARLRCSPMKGHSHVYWYRQLPEEGLKFMVYLQKENIIDESGMPKERFSAEFPKEGPSILRIQQVVRGDSAAYFCASSSGQPIGEQYFGPGTRLTVT.

The CDR3, as DNA: TGCAGTGCTAACAGGGGGATTGCCTACGAGCAGTACTTC. Its protein product is CSANRGIAYEQYF. This chain joins TRBV20-1 and TRBJ2-7; 8 nucleotides align to TRBD1. The CDR3 is 13 residues long. Germline CDR1 and CDR2: DFQATT and SNEGSKA (reference sequence). With V trimmed by 4 bases and J by 2 bases, 4 bases remained unmatched.

The chain couples TRBV6-4 to TRBJ2-1; 11 bases are a match to TRBD2. The CDR3 is made up of 15 amino acids. V shed 5 bases and J 8 bases; nucleotides not matched to a gene: 8. Germline CDR1 reads MRHNA; CDR2 reads SNTAGT. The CDR3 DNA is TGTGCCAGCAGTTTACTAGCGGGAGCAAGCGATGAGCAGTTCTTC. Protein: CASSLLAGASDEQFF.

V usage is TRBV5-5 and J usage is TRBJ2-5; no clear D. The germline V gene has CDR1 SGHKS and CDR2 YYEKEE (reference sequence). V gave up 0 bases and J gave up 3 bases, with 15 bases separating them. The CDR3 consists of 16 residues. CDR3 nucleotides: TGTGCCAGCAGCTTGGGCATGAGGCAGAAAAAAGAGACCCAGTACTTC. Amino acids: CASSLGMRQKKETQYF.

This chain uses TRBV5-5 with TRBJ1-4; D not resolved. V shed 0 bases and J shed 13 bases, with 10 bases lying between them. Germline values: CDR1 SGHKS, CDR2 YYEKEE (reference sequence). The CDR3 has 12 residues. In nucleotides, the CDR3 is TGTGCCAGCAGCTTGGAGGGTACATTACTGTTTTTT. Its protein product is CASSLEGTLLFF.

The table lists this clonotype with many counts. CDR3 coding DNA: TGTGCCAGCAGCTCCCGCGGCACAGATACGCAGTATTTT. It is translated as CASSSRGTDTQYF. The chain carries TRBV7-3 and TRBJ2-3; D unresolved. Germline assignment: CDR1 SGHTA and CDR2 FQGTGA. The CDR3 has 13 residues. The germline V and J ends were trimmed by 4 bases and 1 base, with 6 bases remaining between them.

This clonotype has more than one count but fewer than ten. The CDR3 DNA is TGCAGTGCTAGAGATCGGCGGGAGCTGTTTTTT. Its protein is CSARDRRELFF. The rearrangement uses TRBV20-1 and TRBJ2-2; D is undetermined. Trimming stripped 0 bases from V and 9 bases from J, with 5 bases between. The CDR3 totals 11 residues. Looked up from germline, CDR1 is DFQATT and CDR2 is SNEGSKA (reference sequence).

The J gene is TRBJ2-7, the V gene TRBV12-3 or TRBV12-4, with a tentative D call TRBD1 (6 bases). The CDR3 length is 13 residues. Trimming removed 5 bases from V and 2 bases from J, with 10 bases in between. The CDR3 here is CASSETGTYEQYF. CDR3 sequence (DNA): TGTGCCAGCAGTGAGACAGGAACCTACGAGCAGTACTTC.

The genes are TRBV7-2 and TRBJ2-5; D call uncertain. The germline V and J ends were trimmed by 3 bases and 4 bases, with 9 bases remaining between them. This CDR3 spans 13 amino acids. Germline CDR1 SGHTA, CDR2 FQGNSA. As DNA, the CDR3 is TGTGCCAGCAGCTTTGTAGGGTTAGAGACCCAGTACTTC. Translated, it gives CASSFVGLETQYF.

This clonotype was counted between two and nine times. The chain carries TRBV20-1 and TRBJ1-1; 9 bases match TRBD1. The CDR3 totals 14 residues. CDR1 is DFQATT, CDR2 SNEGSKA, per germline (reference sequence). J lost 6 bases, V lost 2 bases, and 7 bases had no gene match. The CDR3 reads CSARRGQGLAEAFF. CDR3 nucleotides: TGCAGTGCTAGACGGGGACAGGGTTTAGCTGAAGCTTTCTTT.

This clonotype has at least ten counts. The chain links TRBV18 to TRBJ2-7; 8 bases are shared with TRBD1. This CDR3 comprises 13 residues. Losses at the gene ends were 5 bases for V and 2 bases for J; bases not matched to a gene: 2. Germline lookup yields CDR1 KGHSH and CDR2 LQKENI. The CDR3 DNA follows: TGTGCCAGCTCAATACAGGGGGCCTACGAGCAGTACTTC. It is translated as CASSIQGAYEQYF.

The table lists this clonotype with a few counts. The chain recombines TRBV5-6 with TRBJ1-1; D gene ambiguous. Germline loops: CDR1 SGHDT, CDR2 YYEEEE. The CDR3 is made up of 14 amino acids. Trimming cost V 4 bases and J 1 base, with 11 bases left between them. CDR3 region: CASSDGGRNTEAFF. CDR3 nucleotides: TGTGCCAGCAGCGACGGCGGTAGGAACACTGAAGCTTTCTTT.

The chain recombines TRBV7-9 with TRBJ1-2; no clear D. V was clipped by 2 bases and J by 4 bases, with 23 bases between them. The CDR3 sequence is 18 residues long. Germline V lookup: CDR1 SEHNR, CDR2 FQNEAQ (reference sequence). CDR3 residues: CASSLKVGSPTGSYGYTF. The CDR3 nucleotides read TGTGCCAGCAGCTTAAAAGTCGGGTCGCCGACGGGGTCCTATGGCTACACCTTC.